A single sample gave rise to the 7 T cell receptor beta chains below, sequenced in a study of metastatic and nonmetastatic thyroid tumors. TCRdb redid the clone calls on the PCR reads using MiXCR. Of around 21,000 clones in the sample, about 16% were seen once. None of the patients had undergone any treatment ahead of thyroid surgery. The sequenced sample consisted of blood. The receptor source for this set is a male donor with papillary thyroid cancer or a benign thyroid nodule (not recorded which). Some clones in this sample may be carry-over from other donors' samples.

At least ten counts were recorded for this clone. CDR3 loop: CASVDRTLMNTEAFF. DNA of the CDR3: TGCGCCAGCGTCGACAGGACCCTTATGAACACTGAAGCTTTCTTT. V usage is TRBV10-2 and J usage is TRBJ1-1, with a tentative D call TRBD1 (6 bases). Per germline, CDR1 WSHSY and CDR2 SAAADI. There are 15 residues in the CDR3. Trimming shortened V by 8 bases and J by 0 bases, and 16 bases separated the two germline ends.

V and J are TRBV25-1 and TRBJ1-5; D not resolved. Deletions cut 5 bases from V and 3 bases from J, with 11 bases between. Looked up from germline, CDR1 is MGHDK and CDR2 is SYGVNS. CDR3 length equals 14 residues. The CDR3 bases are TGTGCCAGCAGTCATATTAGGGTCAATCAGCCCCAGCATTTT. It yields the protein CASSHIRVNQPQHF. The full variable domain, completed using reference TRBV25-1 and TRBJ1-5, is EADIYQTPRYLVIGTGKKITLECSQTMGHDKMYWYQQDPGMELHLIHYSYGVNSTEKGDLSSESTVSRIRTEHFPLTLESARPSHTSQYLCASSHIRVNQPQHFGDGTRLSIL.

This clone was detected ten times or more. As DNA, the CDR3 is TGTGCCAGCAGCTTAGCAGTGCACACTGAAGCTTTCTTT. It encodes CASSLAVHTEAFF. The chain carries TRBV11-2 and TRBJ1-1; D not resolved. V lost 1 base to trimming and J lost 3 bases, with 6 bases between them. The CDR3 is made up of 13 amino acids. Germline V gene lookup returns CDR1 SGHAT and CDR2 FQNNGV.

This clone qualifies as medium-sized. This sequence joins TRBV19 and TRBJ2-7; TRBD2 is a possible D gene (5 bases). The CDR3 is 13 amino acids. V was trimmed by 6 bases and J by 2 bases, leaving 11 bases between them. CDR1 and CDR2 from the germline V gene are LNHDA and SQIVND (reference sequence). For the CDR3, the DNA is TGTGCCAGTAGCGCGGGTCTTACCTACGAGCAGTACTTC. This gives the protein CASSAGLTYEQYF.

This clone is categorized as medium-sized. V usage is TRBV12-3 or TRBV12-4 and J usage is TRBJ2-7, with no clear D. The CDR3 spans 14 residues. V was trimmed by 6 bases and J by 5 bases, leaving 17 bases between them. CDR3 sequence reads: CASSRRSGTDEQYF. The DNA for the CDR3 is TGTGCCAGCAGCCGACGTTCAGGAACGGACGAGCAGTACTTC.

This clone was observed a single time. The chain uses TRBV3-1 and TRBJ2-5, with a tentative D call TRBD2 (6 bases). The germline V gene has CDR1 LGHDT and CDR2 YNNKEL (reference sequence). Trimming shortened V by 1 base and J by 3 bases, and 18 bases separated the two germline ends. CDR3 length: 17 residues. Here the CDR3 reads CASSQALTRRGEETQYF. In nucleotides, the CDR3 is TGTGCCAGCAGCCAAGCTCTGACTCGGCGGGGAGAAGAGACCCAGTACTTC.

The rearrangement joins TRBV4-3 to TRBJ1-2; 7 positions agree with TRBD1. From germline, CDR1 is LGHNA and CDR2 YSLEER. J gave up 5 bases and V 0 bases, and 12 bases lay outside the gene matches. CDR3 length: 17 residues. The CDR3, as DNA: TGCGCCAGCAGCCAAGATCTTCCAGGGGGGATGCGGTATGGCTACACCTTC. Protein product: CASSQDLPGGMRYGYTF.